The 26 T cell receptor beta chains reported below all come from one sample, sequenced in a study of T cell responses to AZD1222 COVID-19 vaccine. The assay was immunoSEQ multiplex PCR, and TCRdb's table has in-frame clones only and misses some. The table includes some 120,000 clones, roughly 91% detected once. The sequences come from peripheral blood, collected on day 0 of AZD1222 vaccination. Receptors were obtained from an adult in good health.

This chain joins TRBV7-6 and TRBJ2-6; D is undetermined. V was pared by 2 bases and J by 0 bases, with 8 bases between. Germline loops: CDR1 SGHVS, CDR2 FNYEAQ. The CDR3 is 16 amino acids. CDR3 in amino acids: CASSLSRSSGANVLTF. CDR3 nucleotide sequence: TGTGCCAGCAGCTTAAGCCGATCCTCTGGGGCCAACGTCCTGACTTTC.

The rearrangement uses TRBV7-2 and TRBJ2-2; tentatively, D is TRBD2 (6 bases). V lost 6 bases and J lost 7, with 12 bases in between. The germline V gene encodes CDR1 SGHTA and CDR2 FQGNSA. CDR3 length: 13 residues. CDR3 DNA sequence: TGTGCCAGCAGTGTCCGAGCGGGCGGGGAGCTGTTTTTT. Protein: CASSVRAGGELFF.

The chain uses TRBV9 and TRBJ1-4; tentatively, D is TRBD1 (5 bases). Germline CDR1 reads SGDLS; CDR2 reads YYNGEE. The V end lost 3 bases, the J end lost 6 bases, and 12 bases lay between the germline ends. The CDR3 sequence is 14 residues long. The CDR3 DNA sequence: TGTGCCAGCAGCGCCCGGGACGGTTATGAAAAACTGTTTTTT. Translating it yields CASSARDGYEKLFF.

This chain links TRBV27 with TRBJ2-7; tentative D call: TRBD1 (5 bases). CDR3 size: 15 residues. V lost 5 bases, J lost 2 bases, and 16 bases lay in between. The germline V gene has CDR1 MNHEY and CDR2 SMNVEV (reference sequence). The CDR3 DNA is TGTGCCAGCAGTGGGCTGACGCGACAGACCTACGAGCAGTACTTC. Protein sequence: CASSGLTRQTYEQYF.

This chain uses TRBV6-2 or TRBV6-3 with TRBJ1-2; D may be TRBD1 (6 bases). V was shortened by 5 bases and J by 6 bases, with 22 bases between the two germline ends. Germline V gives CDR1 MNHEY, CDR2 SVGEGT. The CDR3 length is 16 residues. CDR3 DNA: TGTGCCAGCAGTGACGTAGGTCGGGGGGCGTCCGATGGCTACACCTTC. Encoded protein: CASSDVGRGASDGYTF.

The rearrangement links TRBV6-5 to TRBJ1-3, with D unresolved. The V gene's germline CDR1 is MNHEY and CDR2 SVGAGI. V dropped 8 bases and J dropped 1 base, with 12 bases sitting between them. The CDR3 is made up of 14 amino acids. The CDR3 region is CASHRVHSGNTIYF. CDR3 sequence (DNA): TGTGCCAGCCACAGAGTGCATTCTGGAAACACCATATATTTT.

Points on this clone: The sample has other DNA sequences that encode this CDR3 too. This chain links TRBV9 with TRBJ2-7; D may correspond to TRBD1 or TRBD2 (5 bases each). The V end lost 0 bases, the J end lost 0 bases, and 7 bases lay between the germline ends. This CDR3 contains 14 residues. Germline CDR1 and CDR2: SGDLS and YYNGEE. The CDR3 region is CASSVGGSSYEQYF. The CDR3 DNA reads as TGTGCCAGCAGCGTAGGGGGGAGCTCCTACGAGCAGTACTTC.

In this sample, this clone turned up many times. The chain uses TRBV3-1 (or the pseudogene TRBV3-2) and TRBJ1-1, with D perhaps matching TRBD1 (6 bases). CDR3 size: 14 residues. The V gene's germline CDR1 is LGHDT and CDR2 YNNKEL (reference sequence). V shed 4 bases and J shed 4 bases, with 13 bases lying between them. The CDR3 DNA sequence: TGTGCCAGCAGCCCACAGGGAGGAGGCACTGAAGCTTTCTTT. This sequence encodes CASSPQGGGTEAFF.

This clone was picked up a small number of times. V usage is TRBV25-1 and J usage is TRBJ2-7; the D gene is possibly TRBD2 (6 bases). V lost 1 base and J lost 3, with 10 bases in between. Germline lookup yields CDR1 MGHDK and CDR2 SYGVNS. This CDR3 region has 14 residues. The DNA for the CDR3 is TGTGCCAGCAGTGAATCGAGGGGAGGCTACGAGCAGTACTTC. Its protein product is CASSESRGGYEQYF.

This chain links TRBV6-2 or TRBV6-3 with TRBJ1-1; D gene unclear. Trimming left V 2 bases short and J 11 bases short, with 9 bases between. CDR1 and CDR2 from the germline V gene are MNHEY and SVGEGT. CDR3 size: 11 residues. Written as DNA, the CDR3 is TGTGCCAGCAGTTACCCCCCTTTTGCTTTCTTT. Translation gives CASSYPPFAFF.

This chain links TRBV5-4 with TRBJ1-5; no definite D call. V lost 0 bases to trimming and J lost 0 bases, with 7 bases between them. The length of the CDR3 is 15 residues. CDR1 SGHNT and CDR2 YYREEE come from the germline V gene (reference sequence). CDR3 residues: CASSLDGNSNQPQHF. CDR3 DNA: TGTGCCAGCAGCTTGGACGGTAATAGCAATCAGCCCCAGCATTTT.

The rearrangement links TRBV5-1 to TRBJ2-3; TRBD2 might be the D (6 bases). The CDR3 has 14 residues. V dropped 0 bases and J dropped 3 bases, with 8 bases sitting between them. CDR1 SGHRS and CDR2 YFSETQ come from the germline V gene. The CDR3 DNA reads TGCGCCAGCAGCTTGGTTGCGGGAACAGATACGCAGTATTTT. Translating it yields CASSLVAGTDTQYF.

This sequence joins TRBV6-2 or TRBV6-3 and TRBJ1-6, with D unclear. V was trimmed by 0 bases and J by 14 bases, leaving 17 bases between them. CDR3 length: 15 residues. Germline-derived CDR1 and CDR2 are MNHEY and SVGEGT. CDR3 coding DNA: TGTGCCAGCAGTTACTCGCTAACCGGGCCGCTTACCCTCCACTTT. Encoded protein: CASSYSLTGPLTLHF.

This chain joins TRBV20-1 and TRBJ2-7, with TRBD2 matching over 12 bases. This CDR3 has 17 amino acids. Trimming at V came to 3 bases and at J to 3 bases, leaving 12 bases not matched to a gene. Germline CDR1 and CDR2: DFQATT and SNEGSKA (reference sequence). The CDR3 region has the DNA TGCAGTGCTAGTGGGGGACTAGCGGGTAGGAGTGACTACGAGCAGTACTTC. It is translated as CSASGGLAGRSDYEQYF.

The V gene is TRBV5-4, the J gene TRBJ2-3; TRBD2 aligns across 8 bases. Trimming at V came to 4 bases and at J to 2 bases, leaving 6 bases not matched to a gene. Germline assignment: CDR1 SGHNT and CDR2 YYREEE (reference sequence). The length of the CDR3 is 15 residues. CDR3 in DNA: TGTGCCAGCAGCAAACTAGCGGAAGACACAGATACGCAGTATTTT. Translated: CASSKLAEDTDTQYF.

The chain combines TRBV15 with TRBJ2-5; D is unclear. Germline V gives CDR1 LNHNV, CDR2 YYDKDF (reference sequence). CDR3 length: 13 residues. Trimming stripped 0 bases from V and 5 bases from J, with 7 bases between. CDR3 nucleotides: TGTGCCACCAGCAGAGAGCCTCGGGAGACCCAGTACTTC. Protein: CATSREPRETQYF.

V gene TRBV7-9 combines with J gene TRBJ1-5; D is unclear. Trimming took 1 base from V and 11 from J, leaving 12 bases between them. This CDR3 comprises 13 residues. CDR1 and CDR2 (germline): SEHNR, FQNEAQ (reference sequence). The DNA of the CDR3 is TGTGCCAGCAGCTTAGAGGGTGGAGGGACCCAGCATTTT. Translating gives CASSLEGGGTQHF.

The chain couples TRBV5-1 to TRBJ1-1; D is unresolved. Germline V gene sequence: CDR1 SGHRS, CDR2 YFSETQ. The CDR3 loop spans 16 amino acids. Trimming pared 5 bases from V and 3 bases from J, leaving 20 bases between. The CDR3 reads CASRPVPRSGDTEAFF. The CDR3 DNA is TGCGCCAGCAGGCCCGTCCCTCGTTCAGGCGACACTGAAGCTTTCTTT.

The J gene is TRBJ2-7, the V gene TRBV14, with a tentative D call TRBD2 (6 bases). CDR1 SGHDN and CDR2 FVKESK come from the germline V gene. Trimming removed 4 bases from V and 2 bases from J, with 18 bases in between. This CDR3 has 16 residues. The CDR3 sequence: CASSRLGGTDTYEQYF. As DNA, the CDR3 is TGTGCCAGCAGCCGCCTCGGCGGGACTGACACCTACGAGCAGTACTTC.

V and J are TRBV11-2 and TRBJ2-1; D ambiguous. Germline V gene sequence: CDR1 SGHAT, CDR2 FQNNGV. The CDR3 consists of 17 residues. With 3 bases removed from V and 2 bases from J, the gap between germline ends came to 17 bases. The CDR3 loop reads CASSFNGLGEPYNEQFF. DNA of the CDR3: TGTGCCAGCAGCTTTAACGGCCTTGGAGAACCCTACAATGAGCAGTTCTTC.

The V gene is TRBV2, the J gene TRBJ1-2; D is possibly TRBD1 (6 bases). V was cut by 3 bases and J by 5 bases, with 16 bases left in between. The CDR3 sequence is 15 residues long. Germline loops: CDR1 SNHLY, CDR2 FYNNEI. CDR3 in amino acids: CASSELGQPGYGYTF. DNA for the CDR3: TGTGCCAGCAGTGAGTTAGGACAGCCAGGGTATGGCTACACCTTC.

The CDR3 nucleotides read TGTGCCAGCAGCTTGCGCCCGGGTGATAACCAGCCCCAGCATTTT. This encodes CASSLRPGDNQPQHF. This rearrangement joins TRBV5-5 to TRBJ1-5; D is undetermined. Germline assignment: CDR1 SGHKS and CDR2 YYEKEE (reference sequence). The V and J ends lost 1 base and 7 bases respectively, with 15 bases between them. The CDR3 totals 15 residues. The variable domain in full, with the rest retrieved from reference TRBV5-5 and TRBJ1-5, is DAGVTQSPTHLIKTRGQQVTLRCSPISGHKSVSWYQQVLGQGPQFIFQYYEKEERGRGNFPDRFSARQFPNYSSELNVNALLLGDSALYLCASSLRPGDNQPQHFGDGTRLSIL.

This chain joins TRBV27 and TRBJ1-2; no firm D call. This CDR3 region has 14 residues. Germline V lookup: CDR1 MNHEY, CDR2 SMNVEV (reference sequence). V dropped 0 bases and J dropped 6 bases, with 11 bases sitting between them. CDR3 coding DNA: TGTGCCAGCAGTTTATCGTCGGGGTATGATGGCTACACCTTC. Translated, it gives CASSLSSGYDGYTF.

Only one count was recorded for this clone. The DNA of the CDR3 is TGTGCCACCAGTGACCCTATTTGGGGGGAGCTGTTTTTT. Translating it yields CATSDPIWGELFF. The V gene is TRBV24-1, the J gene TRBJ2-2; D remains ambiguous. V was shortened by 4 bases and J by 8 bases, with 10 bases between the two germline ends. Germline CDR1 reads KGHDR; CDR2 reads SFDVKD. The CDR3 is 13 residues long.

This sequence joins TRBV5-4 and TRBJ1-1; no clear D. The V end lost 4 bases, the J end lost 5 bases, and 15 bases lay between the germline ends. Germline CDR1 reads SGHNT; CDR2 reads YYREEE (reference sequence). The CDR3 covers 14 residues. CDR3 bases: TGTGCCAGCAGCCCGTGGGCGCAGGCTACTGAAGCTTTCTTT. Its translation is CASSPWAQATEAFF.

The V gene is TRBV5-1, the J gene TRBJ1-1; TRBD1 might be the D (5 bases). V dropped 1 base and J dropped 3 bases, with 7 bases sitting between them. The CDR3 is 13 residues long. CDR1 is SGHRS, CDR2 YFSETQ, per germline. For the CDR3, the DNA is TGCGCCAGCAGCTTGACAGGCGACACTGAAGCTTTCTTT. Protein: CASSLTGDTEAFF.